These 18 T cell receptor beta chains were all obtained from the same sample, sequenced in a study of T-cell reconstitution after alpha-beta-depleted transplantation in children. The TCRbeta library was prepared with unique molecular identifiers. Each CDR3 protein gets one entry after TCRdb re-called the PCR reads with MiXCR. The data contain 170,000 or so distinct CDR3 sequences, over 5.5% of them seen just once; the ten biggest clones take up 3% to 3.5%. The sample here was PBMCs from the stem cell graft donor, taken from the stem cell graft. Source of these receptors: a human donor who donated a stem cell graft to a child with Wiskott-Aldrich syndrome.

This clonotype was counted ten times or more. The CDR3 spells CSAREDPAGNTIYF. The CDR3 DNA sequence: TGCAGTGCTAGAGAGGACCCAGCGGGAAACACCATATATTTT. The chain combines TRBV20-1 with TRBJ1-3, with no clear D. Trimming removed 0 bases from V and 4 bases from J, with 10 bases in between. Germline V CDR1 and CDR2: DFQATT, SNEGSKA (reference sequence). This CDR3 is built from 14 residues.

There are a few counts of this clonotype. This chain connects TRBV7-9 to TRBJ1-3, with 9 bases lining up with TRBD1. V lost 6 bases and J lost 3; bases outside the gene matches: 3. The CDR3 is 14 amino acids. The germline gives CDR1 SEHNR, CDR2 FQNEAQ (reference sequence). The DNA of the CDR3 is TGTGCCAGCAGAACGGACAGGGGTGGAAACACCATATATTTT. This translates into CASRTDRGGNTIYF.

This clonotype occurred a few times. This chain links TRBV14 with TRBJ2-3, with D perhaps TRBD2 (5 bases). The germline V and J ends were trimmed by 2 bases and 6 bases, with 9 bases remaining between them. Per the germline V gene, CDR1 is SGHDN and CDR2 is FVKESK. The CDR3 is 13 amino acids. The CDR3 DNA is TGTGCCAGCAGCCAATTGATAGCGGATACGCAGTATTTT. The encoded protein is CASSQLIADTQYF.

This sequence joins TRBV5-1 and TRBJ2-1; D is perhaps TRBD1 (6 bases). The CDR3 has 13 amino acids. From germline, CDR1 is SGHRS and CDR2 YFSETQ. Trimming shortened V by 5 bases and J by 4 bases, and 10 bases separated the two germline ends. The CDR3 DNA reads TGCGCCAGCAGGGAGGACAGTTACAATGAGCAGTTCTTC. Translating gives CASREDSYNEQFF.

Many counts were recorded for this clonotype. The rearrangement links TRBV7-9 to TRBJ2-7; no definite D call. Trimming shortened V by 3 bases and J by 3 bases, and 6 bases separated the two germline ends. The CDR3 has 12 residues. Germline V lookup: CDR1 SEHNR, CDR2 FQNEAQ (reference sequence). CDR3 protein: CASSFQDYEQYF. CDR3 coding DNA: TGTGCCAGCAGCTTCCAGGACTACGAGCAGTACTTC.

This clonotype has only a few counts. The chain is built from TRBV24-1 and TRBJ1-2, with TRBD1 matching over 9 bases. The germline V gene has CDR1 KGHDR and CDR2 SFDVKD. The CDR3 is 13 amino acids. The V segment lost 7 bases and the J segment 8 bases; nucleotides outside the gene matches: 7. The CDR3 is CATRDGTGTGYTF. The CDR3 region has the DNA TGTGCCACCAGAGACGGGACAGGGACCGGCTACACCTTC.

The table lists this clonotype with a count of one. The chain links TRBV7-3 to TRBJ2-6; 8 positions match TRBD1. CDR1 and CDR2 from the germline V gene are SGHTA and FQGTGA. The length of the CDR3 is 19 residues. The CDR3 protein is CTCSLWAGGISSGANVLTF. CDR3 in DNA: TGTACCTGCAGTTTATGGGCAGGGGGCATTAGCTCTGGGGCCAACGTCCTGACTTTC.

V and J are TRBV7-9 and TRBJ2-1; a weak D match, TRBD2 (5 bases). The CDR3 loop spans 15 amino acids. Deletions cut 0 bases from V and 3 bases from J, with 9 bases between. The germline CDR1 and CDR2 sequences are SEHNR and FQNEAQ (reference sequence). CDR3 protein: CASSLAGSRYNEQFF. DNA for the CDR3: TGTGCCAGCAGCTTAGCAGGGAGCCGCTACAATGAGCAGTTCTTC.

A few counts support this clonotype. V usage is TRBV3-1 and J usage is TRBJ2-1; no definite D call. V was clipped by 1 base and J by 8 bases, with 6 bases between them. CDR1 is LGHDT, CDR2 YNNKEL, per germline (reference sequence). The CDR3 length is 12 residues. CDR3 coding DNA: TGTGCCAGCAGCCAAGGATATCATGAGCAGTTCTTC. Its translation: CASSQGYHEQFF.

The V call is TRBV5-1, the J call TRBJ1-1; D possibly corresponds to TRBD1 (6 bases). The CDR3 loop spans 12 amino acids. Germline V gene data show CDR1 as SGHRS and CDR2 as YFSETQ. Between the trimmed V and J ends, which lost 2 bases and 10 bases, there was a span of 12 bases. The CDR3: CASSLQGSGAFF. In nucleotides, the CDR3 is TGCGCCAGCAGCTTACAGGGCTCGGGAGCTTTCTTT.

Only a few counts were recorded for this clonotype. The V and J genes are TRBV3-1 and TRBJ1-6; D is uncertain. Germline V gene lookup returns CDR1 LGHDT and CDR2 YNNKEL (reference sequence). CDR3 length: 14 amino acids. V lost 4 bases, J lost 6 bases, and 10 bases lay in between. CDR3 coding DNA: TGTGCCAGCAGCCCGGAGGCCTTTAATTCACCCCTCCACTTT. It translates to CASSPEAFNSPLHF.

This clonotype has ten or more counts. The V and J genes are TRBV2 and TRBJ2-7, with 16 bases that match TRBD2. This CDR3 has 17 residues. V lost 6 bases and J lost 3; bases outside the gene matches: 8. Germline CDR1 and CDR2: SNHLY and FYNNEI. The CDR3 region is CASRGTSGRELFYEQYF. CDR3 DNA: TGTGCCAGCAGGGGGACTAGCGGGAGGGAACTATTCTACGAGCAGTACTTC.

The table lists this clonotype with many counts. The rearrangement links TRBV20-1 to TRBJ2-5; 12 bases line up with TRBD2. The CDR3 sequence is 17 residues long. CDR1 and CDR2 (germline): DFQATT, SNEGSKA (reference sequence). J was trimmed by 4 bases and V by 2 bases; bases with no gene match: 11. This chain's CDR3 is CSARYSLAGGIGETQYF. The DNA of the CDR3 is TGCAGTGCTAGATATTCGCTAGCGGGAGGGATTGGAGAGACCCAGTACTTC.

The rearrangement joins TRBV14 to TRBJ2-1; D not resolved. V lost 5 bases to trimming and J lost 5 bases, with 10 bases between them. CDR1 is SGHDN, CDR2 FVKESK, per germline. This CDR3 comprises 13 residues. The CDR3 reads CASSAFLHNEQFF. For the CDR3, the DNA is TGTGCCAGCAGCGCGTTCCTCCACAATGAGCAGTTCTTC.

This clonotype was counted many times. The chain combines TRBV5-6 with TRBJ1-1; D unclear. The germline V gene encodes CDR1 SGHDT and CDR2 YYEEEE. There are 16 residues in the CDR3. V was clipped by 0 bases and J by 1 base, with 13 bases between them. The DNA of the CDR3 is TGTGCCAGCAGCTTGGACCCCGGGCTCGGGAACACTGAAGCTTTCTTT. Translation gives CASSLDPGLGNTEAFF.

CDR3 nucleotides: TGTGCCAGTACGGGAGGGGTAACCGGGGAGCTGTTTTTT. This encodes CASTGGVTGELFF. The chain carries TRBV19 and TRBJ2-2; 8 bases fit TRBD2. The CDR3 has 13 residues. The trim removed 7 bases at V and 5 bases at J, leaving 3 bases unmatched. Per the germline V gene, CDR1 is LNHDA and CDR2 is SQIVND (reference sequence). Using reference TRBV19 and TRBJ2-2 for the parts outside the CDR3, the full variable domain is DGGITQSPKYLFRKEGQNVTLSCEQNLNHDAMYWYRQDPGQGLRLIYYSQIVNDFQKGDIAEGYSVSREKKESFPLTVTSAQKNPTAFYLCASTGGVTGELFFGEGSRLTVL.

This clonotype was seen at least ten times. The chain is built from TRBV2 and TRBJ2-7; TRBD1 might be the D (6 bases). The CDR3 has 14 residues. Germline assignment: CDR1 SNHLY and CDR2 FYNNEI. The V gene lost 3 bases and the J gene lost 2 bases, with 11 bases spanning the gap. CDR3: CASSDQGQTYEQYF. The CDR3 DNA follows: TGTGCCAGCAGTGATCAGGGGCAAACCTACGAGCAGTACTTC.

This clonotype was recorded a few times. V gene TRBV7-9 combines with J gene TRBJ2-2; possibly TRBD2 for D (5 bases). The CDR3 runs 15 residues. Deletions cut 0 bases from V and 5 bases from J, with 10 bases between. Germline V gene lookup returns CDR1 SEHNR and CDR2 FQNEAQ (reference sequence). The CDR3: CASSLAGASTGELFF. DNA of the CDR3: TGTGCCAGCAGCTTAGCGGGAGCGTCGACCGGGGAGCTGTTTTTT.